This T cell receptor beta chain was identified during a study of cytomegalovirus exposure and HLA in healthy donors. Study at large: HLA-typed donors were the source of around 87 million unique TCRs, which an early data release held. General study points: An apparent linkage of common viral pathogens to several of the most significant clusters emerged in a later analysis.

The ends lost 0 bases at V and 0 bases at J; junction bases unmatched: 0. Germline assignment: CDR1 SGDLS and CDR2 YYNGEE. The CDR3 contains 15 residues. Use of 60 Vbeta and 13 Jbeta primers characterized the PCR. The protocol was immunoSEQ multiplex PCR, while the TCRdb copy is restricted to in-frame clones and leaves out a portion. The data hold about 170,000 clones, with about 79% observed a single time. A remark on this clone: Its specificity is not known. Different DNA sequences within this sample yield the same CDR3.

Sample: PBMCs. This receptor was obtained from a woman in her fifties or sixties in good health and CMV-seropositive. The chain employs TRBV9 and TRBJ2-1; TRBD2 aligns across 7 bases. As DNA, the CDR3 is TGTGCCAGCAGCGTAGGCGGGGGCTCCTACAATGAGCAGTTCTTC. Translated: CASSVGGGSYNEQFF.